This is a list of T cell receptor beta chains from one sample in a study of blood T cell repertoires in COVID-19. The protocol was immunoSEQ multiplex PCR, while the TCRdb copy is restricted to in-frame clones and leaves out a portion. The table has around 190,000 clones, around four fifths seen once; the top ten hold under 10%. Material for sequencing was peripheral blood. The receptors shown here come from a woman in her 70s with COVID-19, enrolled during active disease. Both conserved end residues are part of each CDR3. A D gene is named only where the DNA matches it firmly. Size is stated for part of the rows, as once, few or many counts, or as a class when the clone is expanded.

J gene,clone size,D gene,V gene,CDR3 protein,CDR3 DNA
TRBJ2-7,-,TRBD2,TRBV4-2,CASSTGLAGGSQYF,TGTGCCAGCAGCACGGGACTAGCGGGAGGCTCTCAGTACTTC
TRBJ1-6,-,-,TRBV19,CASKGLSGGLNPLHF,TGTGCCAGCAAAGGCCTGTCCGGAGGGTTAAATCCCCTCCACTTT
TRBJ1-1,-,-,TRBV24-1,CATSDNGLPEAFF,TGTGCCACCAGTGATAACGGTCTCCCGGAAGCTTTCTTT
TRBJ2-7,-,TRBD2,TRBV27,CASSNIAGVNRIEQYF,TGTGCCAGCAGTAACATAGCGGGAGTGAACCGAATTGAGCAGTACTTC
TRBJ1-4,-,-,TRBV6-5,CASSSREGGEKLFF,TGTGCCAGCAGTTCCCGAGAGGGAGGTGAAAAACTGTTTTTT
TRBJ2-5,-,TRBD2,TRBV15,CATSRASGAQETQYF,TGTGCCACCAGCAGAGCTAGCGGCGCCCAAGAGACCCAGTACTTC
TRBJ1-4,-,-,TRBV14,CASSPYAEPKKLFF,TGTGCCAGCAGCCCCTACGCGGAGCCCAAAAAACTGTTTTTT
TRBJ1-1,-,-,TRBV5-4,CASSPYGGGSTEAFF,TGTGCCAGCAGCCCCTACGGGGGGGGTAGCACTGAAGCTTTCTTT
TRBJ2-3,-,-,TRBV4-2,CASSQRASWESPQYF,TGTGCCAGCAGCCAAAGGGCGTCGTGGGAGAGCCCGCAGTATTTT
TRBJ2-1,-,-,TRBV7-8,CASLDGEPRGSSYNEQFF,TGTGCCAGCCTCGACGGCGAGCCTCGGGGGAGCTCCTACAATGAGCAGTTCTTC
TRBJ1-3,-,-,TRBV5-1,CASSPVAISGNTIYF,TGCGCCAGCAGCCCCGTAGCTATCTCTGGAAACACCATATATTTT
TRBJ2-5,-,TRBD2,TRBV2,CASRRTSGQETQYF,TGTGCCAGCAGGCGGACTAGCGGGCAAGAGACCCAGTACTTC
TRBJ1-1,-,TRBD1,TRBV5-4,CATQGTVWTEAFF,TGTGCCACTCAAGGGACAGTCTGGACTGAAGCTTTCTTT
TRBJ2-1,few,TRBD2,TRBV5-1,CASSLWREGVNEQFF,TGCGCCAGCAGCTTATGGCGGGAGGGCGTGAATGAGCAGTTCTTC
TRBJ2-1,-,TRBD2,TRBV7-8,CASSRGLAGDTYNEQFF,TGTGCCAGCAGCCGAGGGCTAGCGGGGGACACCTACAATGAGCAGTTCTTC
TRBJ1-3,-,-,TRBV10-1,CASITPGQSSGNTIYF,TGCGCCAGCATAACCCCTGGACAGAGCTCTGGAAACACCATATATTTT
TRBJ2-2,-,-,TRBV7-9,CASSSQTGTNTGELFF,TGTGCCAGCAGCTCGCAAACAGGGACGAACACCGGGGAGCTGTTTTTT
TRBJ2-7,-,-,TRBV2,CASSYTSYEQYF,TGTGCCAGCAGTTACACCTCCTACGAGCAGTACTTC